This TCR beta chain was recovered during a study of blood T cell repertoires in COVID-19. Study-wide background: PBMCs, B-cell-depleted T cells, or T cells provided the cDNA or gDNA that made up the material.

This CDR3 comprises 12 residues. Authors' analysis steps: The authors estimated nucleated cell counts from reference gene primer amplification. Sequencing used immunoSEQ multiplex PCR; TCRdb keeps in-frame clones, though not all of them. The V and J calls and clone size are taken from that table; D and trimming were inferred from the DNA. In the table there are 55,000 to 80,000 clones, approximately 82% of which are singletons. The receptor was derived from a man in his forties or fifties with active COVID-19. Material for sequencing was peripheral blood. This chain uses TRBV21-1 with TRBJ2-1; no check of the table's D call, TRBD1, against the DNA was made. TRBV21-1 is classified as a pseudogene. The CDR3 loop reads CASSNGHHEQFF. CDR3 in DNA: TGTGCCAGCAGCAACGGACACCATGAGCAGTTCTTC.